The present T cell receptor (beta chain) was sequenced within a study of Ad26.COV2.S vaccination and SARS-CoV-2 variants (dated by TCRdb to the early 2020s). About the investigation overall: Vaccine-arm donors were drawn from COV1001, a multicentre, randomized, double-blind, placebo-controlled phase I-IIa trial of Ad26.COV2.S in healthy adults. Participants in the trial were split at random into five groups of five each, receiving low-dose or high-dose Ad26.COV2.S once or twice, or else placebo on both occasions. Ad26.COV2.S was given intramuscularly at 5x10^10 or 1x10^11 viral particles, as a single shot or as two shots 56 days apart. The TCR-sequenced set comprised approximately 32 samples: some 20 Ad26.COV2.S vaccine recipients, 5 placebo recipients and 8 SARS-CoV-2 convalescent individuals. Sequencing of the TCRbeta repertoire served to evaluate the specificity and breadth of SARS-CoV-2-reactive T cell receptors following Ad26.COV2.S vaccination. Investigators did not know the trial group allocation while performing experiments and assessing outcomes.

Sequences SGHDT (CDR1) and YYEEEE (CDR2) are obtained from the germline V gene. Its CDR3 holds 14 amino acids, cysteine through phenylalanine. Just CDR3 DNA is preserved here, 42 bases in frame from base 1. Trimming takes 0 bases from V and 2 bases from J, and the germline ends sit 6 bases apart. The study at large found these results: Vaccine and placebo recipients had comparable non-spike TCR breadth, which fits with the vaccine containing only spike. According to the authors, total T cell responses may have been underestimated by the TCR breadth and depth analyses. The study lacked the statistical power to compare responses across vaccine doses or regimens. Spike-specific TCR breadth was higher in Ad26.COV2.S recipients than in placebo recipients (P = 0.0014). After vaccination, substantial breadth of spike-specific CD8+ and CD4+ T cell responses was reported.

The treatment or condition label on this specimen signifies: approximately 18 received Ad26.COV2.S at low or high dose, single or two shots; roughly five received placebo; per-sample allocation not given. For vaccine and placebo recipients, repertoires were sequenced using samples collected on day 63 after the first injection. Cohort 1b enrolled roughly 25 adults aged 18-55 years at a single site in Boston, USA, between 29 July and 7 August 2020. Ad26.COV2.S was a replication-incompetent adenovirus type 26 vector expressing a prefusion-stabilized SARS-CoV-2 spike protein from the original Wuhan strain. A note on this clone: Its antigen is not yet known. No much larger clone exists at a distance of one base, and base qualities are not known.

The immunoSEQ Assay was the method used to sequence TCRbeta CDR3 regions. After extraction, genomic DNA underwent amplification by bias-controlled multiplex PCR, followed by high-throughput sequencing. The study's processing was this. To quantify the absolute abundance of every unique TCRbeta CDR3 region, sequences were collapsed and filtered. T cell fraction was estimated by normalizing TCRbeta template counts to usable DNA, which was measured by amplifying reference genes present in all nucleated cells. Repertoire TCRs were annotated as SARS-CoV-2-specific by exact matching of V gene, CDR3 amino acid sequence and J gene to a known reactive TCR set. The reference SARS-CoV-2 TCR set came from MIRA and was filtered for enrichment in COVID-19-positive ImmuneCODE repertoires, removing public or cross-reactive TCRs. Using the MIRA antigens, annotated TCRs were further analysed by specific ORF or by position within an ORF. Breadth was defined as the number of annotated unique rearrangements divided by the total number of unique productive rearrangements, and depth was defined as the summed frequency of the annotated unique rearrangements. Group comparisons of TCR breadth used two-sided Wilcoxon rank-sum tests. TCRdb holds this immuneACCESS table with in-frame rearrangements only. Some clones are missing; in checked studies, unresolved V genes explain under half, and the rest has no known cause. The V and J calls and clone size are taken from that table; D and trimming were inferred from the DNA. The sample data list 250,000 or so clones, and approximately 90% of these were observed just once. The ten largest clones represent roughly 3% of the sample.

The source material was peripheral blood, sampled in a trial of Ad26.COV2.S vaccine versus placebo. The chain couples TRBV5-6 to TRBJ1-5; the D gene identity is not certain. This receptor was identified in a person between 18 and 60 years old who received the Ad26.COV2.S COVID-19 vaccine or a placebo. CDR3 reads: CASSLGSGNQPQHF. Here is the DNA: TGTGCCAGCAGCTTGGGTTCAGGCAATCAGCCCCAGCATTTT. With all but the CDR3 taken from the reference TRBV5-6 and TRBJ1-5 genes, the full variable domain is: DAGVTQSPTHLIKTRGQQVTLRCSPKSGHDTVSWYQQALGQGPQFIFQYYEEEERQRGNFPDRFSGHQFPNYSSELNVNALLLGDSALYLCASSLGSGNQPQHFGDGTRLSIL.